This T cell receptor beta chain was sequenced in a study of blood T cell repertoires in COVID-19. Measured with immunoSEQ multiplex PCR; TCRdb has only the in-frame clones, and not every one. The repertoire holds a few hundred thousand clones, 65% to 90% seen once, with 2.4% in the top ten. Enrollment of patients from Seattle took place during active infection, with longitudinal follow-up. V shed 8 bases, J shed 3 bases, and the junction held 11 bases outside the gene matches. This CDR3 region has 15 residues. CDR1 is MNHEY and CDR2 is SMNVEV in the germline V gene (reference sequence). Sequencing input: peripheral blood. The chain carries TRBV27 and TRBJ2-3, with TRBD1 matching over 7 bases. The source is a woman aged 70 to 79 with COVID-19, enrolled during active disease. CDR3 residues: CASSSGQVHTDTQYF. In DNA, the CDR3 is TGTGCCAGCTCCTCTGGACAGGTTCATACAGATACGCAGTATTTT.